These 16 T cell receptor beta chains share one sample of origin, sequenced in a study of blood T cells in healthy people across ages. It was with a sample-barcoded 5' primer and a J-beta primer mix that a second PCR of roughly 7 to 12 cycles was run. TCRdb analysed the 5' RACE reads with MiXCR anew, one entry per CDR3 protein. The table lists some 780,000 distinct CDR3 sequences, about 56% of them singletons, with roughly 26% in the top ten. Input material: blood. These TCRs come from a man aged 40-50 years in good health.

The genes are TRBV6-2 or TRBV6-3 and TRBJ2-2; 10 bases match TRBD2. The CDR3 length is 14 residues. V was clipped by 6 bases and J by 4 bases; unmatched bases: 2. In germline, CDR1 is MNHEY, CDR2 SVGEGT. The DNA of the CDR3 is TGTGCCAGCAGAATAGCGGGAGGCACCGGGGAGCTGTTTTTT. Translation gives CASRIAGGTGELFF.

This clonotype was observed a handful of times. The chain is built from TRBV12-3 or TRBV12-4 and TRBJ2-3, with D hard to call. The CDR3 spans 14 residues. The V and J ends lost 2 bases and 2 bases respectively, with 8 bases between them. CDR3 DNA sequence: TGTGCCAGCAGTTTATGGACCCACACAGATACGCAGTATTTT. Protein product: CASSLWTHTDTQYF.

The genes are TRBV7-8 and TRBJ2-4; tentatively, D is TRBD1 or TRBD2 (7 bases each). The last part of the DNA fits TRBJ2-5 better; the J call may be wrong. Germline V gene lookup returns CDR1 SGHVS and CDR2 FQNEAQ. The CDR3 covers 15 residues. CDR3 in amino acids: CASSLRGRERGTQYF. CDR3 sequence (DNA): TGTGCCAGCAGCTTAAGGGGGCGGGAGAGGGGGACCCAGTACTTC.

This sequence joins TRBV20-1 and TRBJ2-5, with TRBD2 matching over 13 bases. Germline V CDR1 and CDR2: DFQATT, SNEGSKA (reference sequence). V lost 4 bases to trimming and J lost 4 bases; unmatched junction nucleotides: 6. The length of the CDR3 is 15 residues. Here the CDR3 reads CSATTRTSGGETQYF. CDR3 nucleotides: TGCAGTGCTACAACCCGGACTAGCGGGGGAGAGACCCAGTACTTC.

The CDR3 DNA reads as TGCAGCGTCACGACAGGGTTGGGAACTGAAGCTTTCTTT. It is translated as CSVTTGLGTEAFF. This rearrangement joins TRBV29-1 to TRBJ1-1; 7 nucleotides match TRBD1. V trimming: 6 bases; J trimming: 5 bases; junction bases outside the gene matches: 9. Per germline, CDR1 SQVTM and CDR2 ANQGSEA. The CDR3 is 13 amino acids. The full variable domain, rest sourced from reference TRBV29-1 and TRBJ1-1, is SAVISQKPSRDICQRGTSLTIQCQVDSQVTMMFWYRQQPGQSLTLIATANQGSEATYESGFVIDKFPISRPNLTFSTLTVSNMSPEDSSIYLCSVTTGLGTEAFFGQGTRLTVV.

This clonotype appeared a single time. The V and J genes are TRBV7-9 and TRBJ2-5; D gene unclear. The CDR3 is 18 amino acids. Germline loops: CDR1 SEHNR, CDR2 FQNEAQ (reference sequence). Trimming pared 5 bases from V and 0 bases from J, leaving 22 bases between. This CDR3 is CASSPRPQATNHQETQYF. The CDR3, as DNA: TGTGCCAGCAGCCCCCGCCCCCAGGCTACCAACCACCAAGAGACCCAGTACTTC. Full variable domain (missing parts from reference TRBV7-9 and TRBJ2-5): DTGVSQNPRHKITKRGQNVTFRCDPISEHNRLYWYRQTLGQGPEFLTYFQNEAQLEKSRLLSDRFSAERPKGSFSTLEIQRTEQGDSAMYLCASSPRPQATNHQETQYFGPGTRLLVL.

The rearrangement links TRBV10-3 to TRBJ2-1; 16 bases agree with TRBD2. Looked up from germline, CDR1 is ENHRY and CDR2 is SYGVKD. J gave up 2 bases and V 3 bases, and 4 bases lay outside the gene matches. The CDR3 has 18 residues. The CDR3 coding sequence is TGTGCCATCAGTGACCCGGGACTAGCGGGGGGGCCCTACAATGAGCAGTTCTTC. It specifies CAISDPGLAGGPYNEQFF.

This chain joins TRBV4-2 and TRBJ2-5; 8 bases agree with TRBD1. CDR3 length equals 15 residues. Trimming cost V 0 bases and J 2 bases; bases outside gene matches: 2. Germline CDR1 reads LGHNA; CDR2 reads YNFKEQ. The CDR3: CASSQDGQGQETQYF. In DNA, the CDR3 is TGTGCCAGCAGCCAAGACGGACAGGGTCAAGAGACCCAGTACTTC.

The rearrangement links TRBV29-1 to TRBJ2-7; D is uncertain. The J call is in doubt because the DNA end fits TRBJ2-5 better. The CDR3 spans 12 residues. The germline CDR1 and CDR2 sequences are SQVTM and ANQGSEA. CDR3 DNA: TGCAGCGTTGCTTTCAGTGGGGAGACCCAGTACTTC. Translating gives CSVAFSGETQYF.

The chain couples TRBV7-2 to TRBJ1-1; unclear D gene. Trimming pared 6 bases from V and 0 bases from J, leaving 14 bases between. There are 15 residues in the CDR3. Germline V CDR1 and CDR2: SGHTA, FQGNSA. DNA for the CDR3: TGTGCCAGCAGTCCCCCTAAGGGCGTGAACACTGAAGCTTTCTTT. Translating gives CASSPPKGVNTEAFF.

The V call is TRBV12-3 or TRBV12-4, the J call TRBJ2-7; TRBD1 is a possible D gene (6 bases). The ends were cut back, 4 bases at V and 0 bases at J, with 25 bases in the middle. The CDR3 spans 19 residues. The CDR3 reads CASSSWTENFERSSYEQYF. The CDR3 DNA reads TGTGCCAGCAGTTCCTGGACAGAAAATTTTGAAAGGAGCTCCTACGAGCAGTACTTC.

This chain joins TRBV7-2 and TRBJ2-1; D is perhaps TRBD1 (5 bases). Trimming stripped 0 bases from V and 1 base from J, with 10 bases between. The CDR3 has 16 residues. Germline CDR1 reads SGHTA; CDR2 reads FQGNSA. The CDR3 DNA follows: TGTGCCAGCAGCTTAGCGTGGAGACAGTCCTACAATGAGCAGTTCTTC. Encoded protein: CASSLAWRQSYNEQFF.

This clonotype was counted once. CDR3 nucleotide sequence: TGTGCCAGCAGTTACAGCAGGGGTGGATCCTACAATGAGCAGTACTTC. Its protein product is CASSYSRGGSYNEQYF. The chain employs TRBV6-2 or TRBV6-3 and TRBJ2-7, with a tentative D call TRBD1 (6 bases). There are 16 residues in the CDR3. V dropped 2 bases and J dropped 7 bases, with 21 bases sitting between them. Germline V CDR1 and CDR2: MNHEY, SVGEGT.

The CDR3 DNA follows: TGTGCCAGCTTTGGGCAGAACTTAGCGGAGAGGCATAATGAGCAGTACTTC. Translated, it gives CASFGQNLAERHNEQYF. The chain carries TRBV25-1 and TRBJ2-7; tentatively, D is TRBD2 (6 bases). With 8 bases removed from V and 7 bases from J, the gap between germline ends came to 30 bases. The CDR3 runs to 17 residues. Germline lookup yields CDR1 MGHDK and CDR2 SYGVNS.

V is TRBV10-3 and J is TRBJ2-5, with 7 nucleotides matching TRBD1. The V and J ends lost 6 bases and 3 bases, in that order; junction bases with no gene match: 7. The germline V gene has CDR1 ENHRY and CDR2 SYGVKD. CDR3 length equals 14 residues. The DNA for the CDR3 is TGTGCCATCAGATCGGGACAGAATAAAGAGACCCAGTACTTC. Translated: CAIRSGQNKETQYF.

The chain is built from TRBV7-9 and TRBJ2-5; TRBD1 is a possible D gene (6 bases). The CDR3 runs 16 residues. CDR1 is SEHNR, CDR2 FQNEAQ, per germline (reference sequence). V was clipped by 5 bases and J by 2 bases, with 18 bases between them. The CDR3 reads CASSPRGRGWQETQYF. Written as DNA, the CDR3 is TGTGCCAGCAGCCCCAGGGGCAGGGGATGGCAAGAGACCCAGTACTTC.